The 27 T cell receptor beta chains reported below all come from one sample, sequenced in a study of immune characterization of retroperitoneal liposarcoma. TCRdb independently ran MiXCR on the PCR reads; one entry per CDR3 protein. The sample includes around 11,000 distinct CDR3 sequences, around 35% of them seen just once. Source material: tumor tissue. The receptors shown here come from a female donor with retroperitoneal liposarcoma.

By its share, this clonotype is medium-sized. V is TRBV7-2 and J is TRBJ2-2; D remains unclear. Germline V gene lookup returns CDR1 SGHTA and CDR2 FQGNSA. This CDR3 spans 12 amino acids. V was pared by 5 bases and J by 3 bases, with 4 bases between. CDR3 bases: TGTGCCAGCAGCCCATACACCGGGGAGCTGTTTTTT. As protein: CASSPYTGELFF.

The rearrangement uses TRBV20-1 and TRBJ2-1; 10 bases map to TRBD2. The DNA end is a closer match to TRBJ2-5, so the J assignment may be wrong. CDR1 DFQATT and CDR2 SNEGSKA come from the germline V gene (reference sequence). The CDR3 has 18 amino acids. CDR3: CSATDFGLAGVLQETQYF. Here the CDR3 DNA reads TGCAGTGCTACAGATTTTGGGCTAGCGGGAGTTCTCCAAGAGACCCAGTACTTC.

This clonotype was detected a few times. The V and J genes are TRBV11-3 and TRBJ2-2; the match to TRBD2 covers 9 bases. There are 16 residues in the CDR3. Losses at the gene ends were 5 bases for V and 6 bases for J; bases not matched to a gene: 10. Germline CDR1 is SGHNT and CDR2 is YENEEA. This CDR3 reads CASSALAGAGSGELFF. DNA of the CDR3: TGTGCCAGCAGCGCATTAGCGGGAGCGGGTTCCGGGGAGCTGTTTTTT.

This clonotype was seen repeatedly, ten times or more. CDR3 loop: CASSPNRHGQGREQFF. DNA for the CDR3: TGTGCCAGCAGCCCTAACCGGCATGGACAGGGTCGCGAGCAGTTCTTC. The gene calls are TRBV7-3 and TRBJ2-1; 8 bases agree with TRBD1. Germline-derived CDR1 and CDR2 are SGHTA and FQGTGA. Trimming at V came to 5 bases and at J to 10 bases, leaving 16 bases not matched to a gene. There are 16 residues in the CDR3.

This clonotype was seen at least ten times. J is TRBJ2-7 and V is TRBV6-1; D perhaps matches TRBD1 (5 bases). The CDR3 covers 12 residues. CDR1 is MNHNS, CDR2 SASEGT, per germline. Trimming stripped 8 bases from V and 2 bases from J, with 10 bases between. CDR3 nucleotide sequence: TGTGCCAGCCGGACGGACACCTACGAGCAGTACTTC. Translation gives CASRTDTYEQYF.

This clonotype has just a few counts. CDR3 sequence reads: CASSLVRGLMETQYF. The DNA of the CDR3 is TGTGCCAGCAGCTTAGTTAGGGGGCTAATGGAGACCCAGTACTTC. This chain links TRBV7-8 with TRBJ2-5; 7 bases align to TRBD1. V lost 1 base and J lost 5; bases outside the gene matches: 7. The CDR3 is 15 amino acids. Germline lookup yields CDR1 SGHVS and CDR2 FQNEAQ.

The chain links TRBV6-1 to TRBJ2-5; tentatively, D is TRBD1 or TRBD2 (5 bases each). The closer fit of TRBJ2-7 to the DNA end suggests the J call may be wrong. CDR3 size: 15 residues. Germline assignment: CDR1 MNHNS and CDR2 SASEGT. The CDR3 sequence: CASSEDEGPVYEQYF. The CDR3 DNA reads TGTGCCAGCAGTGAAGACGAGGGGCCTGTCTACGAGCAGTACTTC.

Judged by abundance, this clonotype is medium-sized. The V call is TRBV6-1, the J call TRBJ1-5; 7 nucleotides match TRBD1. J lost 6 bases, V lost 11 bases, and 10 bases had no gene match. The CDR3 runs 13 residues. From germline, CDR1 is MNHNS and CDR2 SASEGT. This CDR3 reads CAVDRERVQPQHF. CDR3 nucleotides: TGTGCCGTCGACAGGGAAAGAGTTCAGCCCCAGCATTTT.

The gene calls are TRBV11-2 and TRBJ2-3, with D maybe TRBD1 (5 bases). Trimming left V 7 bases short and J 1 base short, with 18 bases between. Germline lookup yields CDR1 SGHAT and CDR2 FQNNGV. The CDR3 has 16 residues. The CDR3 is CASILRGRVGTDTQYF. Written as DNA, the CDR3 is TGTGCCAGCATACTAAGGGGCAGGGTGGGCACAGATACGCAGTATTTT.

This clonotype was counted between two and nine times. The CDR3 region is CASSDRGASIKQYF. The CDR3 nucleotides read TGTGCCAGCAGTGATCGGGGGGCCAGCATTAAGCAGTACTTC. The V and J genes are TRBV6-1 and TRBJ2-3, with D possibly TRBD2 on 7 matching bases. With the DNA end fitting TRBJ2-7 better, the J assignment may be wrong. CDR1 is MNHNS and CDR2 is SASEGT in the germline V gene. The CDR3 is 14 amino acids.

V usage is TRBV6-1 and J usage is TRBJ2-1; 7 nucleotides match TRBD1. This CDR3 region has 13 residues. The germline V gene encodes CDR1 MNHNS and CDR2 SASEGT. With 6 bases clipped from V and 13 bases from J, the junction kept 12 bases outside the gene matches. In nucleotides, the CDR3 is TGTGCCAGCAGCCCGACAGGGAGAGAGACCCAGTTCTTC. As protein: CASSPTGRETQFF.

The chain is built from TRBV28 and TRBJ1-2; tentative D call: TRBD1 (6 bases). There are 14 residues in the CDR3. Trimming shortened V by 5 bases and J by 8 bases, and 18 bases separated the two germline ends. The V gene's germline CDR1 is MDHEN and CDR2 SYDVKM. The CDR3 reads CASSDPGTSGGYTF. The CDR3 DNA follows: TGTGCCAGCAGTGACCCCGGGACATCAGGGGGCTACACCTTC.

The CDR3 sequence: CASSLGTGGTDTQYF. In DNA, the CDR3 is TGCGCCAGCAGCTTGGGAACGGGGGGCACAGATACGCAGTATTTT. J is TRBJ2-3 and V is TRBV5-1; a weak D match, TRBD2 (6 bases). Germline V gene data show CDR1 as SGHRS and CDR2 as YFSETQ. V lost 0 bases, J lost 1 base, and 9 bases lay in between. The CDR3 runs to 15 residues.

J is TRBJ2-1 and V is TRBV24-1; D not certain. CDR3 length equals 14 residues. From germline, CDR1 is KGHDR and CDR2 SFDVKD. V lost 4 bases and J lost 6, with 12 bases in between. DNA for the CDR3: TGTGCCACCAGTGACTCCGACACGGCCAATGAGCAGTTCTTC. Protein product: CATSDSDTANEQFF.

Notes on this clonotype: The junction differs from germline at one of its ends, possibly a read error. This chain connects TRBV11-3 to TRBJ2-2, with D perhaps TRBD2 (5 bases). The CDR3 length is 17 residues. The germline CDR1 and CDR2 sequences are SGHNT and YENEEA. This CDR3 reads CASSLLNGRANTGELCF. CDR3 DNA sequence: TGTGCCAGCAGCCTCCTTAACGGACGGGCGAACACCGGGGAGCTGTGTTTT. Using reference TRBV11-3 and TRBJ2-2 for the parts outside the CDR3, the full variable domain is EAGVVQSPRYKIIEKKQPVAFWCNPISGHNTLYWYLQNLGQGPELLIRYENEEAVDDSQLPKDRFSAERLKGVDSTLKIQPAELGDSAVYLCASSLLNGRANTGELCFGEGSRLTVL.

By share, this clonotype counts as medium-sized. CDR3 amino acids: CASRRQGAISYNEQFF. The CDR3 DNA reads as TGTGCCAGCAGACGACAGGGGGCTATATCCTACAATGAGCAGTTCTTC. This chain joins TRBV6-1 and TRBJ2-1; 10 nucleotides agree with TRBD1. The junction had 6 bases not matched to a gene; V was cut back by 6 bases and J by 1 base. This CDR3 region has 16 residues. CDR1 MNHNS and CDR2 SASEGT come from the germline V gene.

The gene calls are TRBV6-1 and TRBJ2-5; D is possibly TRBD1 (6 bases). The germline CDR1 and CDR2 sequences are MNHNS and SASEGT. V was cut by 5 bases and J by 3 bases, with 16 bases left in between. The length of the CDR3 is 15 residues. CDR3 bases: TGTGCCAGCAGTCTGCCAACAGGGTTGGAAGAGACCCAGTACTTC. Translating it yields CASSLPTGLEETQYF.

This chain uses TRBV10-3 with TRBJ2-3; 14 bases line up with TRBD2. J lost 4 bases, V lost 2 bases, and 8 bases had no gene match. The CDR3 runs to 18 residues. CDR1 is ENHRY, CDR2 SYGVKD, per germline. The CDR3 DNA reads TGTGCCATCAGTGAGCGCGGGACTAGCGGGGGCCGGGCAGATACGCAGTATTTT. It yields the protein CAISERGTSGGRADTQYF.

The chain recombines TRBV12-3 or TRBV12-4 with TRBJ2-5, with D possibly TRBD1 on 5 matching bases. The DNA end favors TRBJ2-1, so the J call may be wrong. This CDR3 is built from 14 residues. CDR3: CASSLNQGQETQFF. The DNA of the CDR3 is TGTGCCAGCAGTCTAAACCAGGGTCAAGAGACCCAGTTCTTC.

This clonotype has only a few counts. The chain employs TRBV6-1 and TRBJ1-1, with 9 bases identical to TRBD1. Germline loops: CDR1 MNHNS, CDR2 SASEGT. The CDR3 is made up of 14 amino acids. V lost 5 bases to trimming and J lost 1 base; unmatched junction nucleotides: 2. This CDR3 reads CASSRDRANTEAFF. The CDR3 DNA follows: TGTGCCAGCAGTCGGGACAGGGCGAACACTGAAGCTTTCTTT.

This chain connects TRBV6-6 to TRBJ2-1; D gene unclear. V lost 4 bases to trimming and J lost 8 bases, with 6 bases between them. This CDR3 has 11 residues. Germline values: CDR1 MNHNY, CDR2 SVGAGI (reference sequence). The CDR3 DNA follows: TGTGCCAGCAGTTGGGCCGATGAGCAGTTCTTC. It yields the protein CASSWADEQFF.

Remarks on this clonotype: This may arise from a read error, as a much more abundant clone is one base away. The CDR3: CASSSYRESPSYEQFF. CDR3 DNA: TGTGCCAGCAGCAGCTATCGGGAGAGCCCCTCCTACGAGCAGTTCTTC. The chain employs TRBV7-2 and TRBJ2-1, with D possibly TRBD2 on 6 matching bases. CDR1 is SGHTA and CDR2 is FQGNSA in the germline V gene. Trimming cost V 5 bases and J 10 bases, with 24 bases left between them. CDR3 length: 16 residues.

This clonotype has at least ten counts. This chain links TRBV6-1 with TRBJ2-5, with 7 nucleotides matching TRBD2. This CDR3 is 13 amino acids long. The V gene's germline CDR1 is MNHNS and CDR2 SASEGT. After removal of 5 bases from V and 5 bases from J, the junction contained 5 bases not matched to a gene. Written as DNA, the CDR3 is TGTGCCAGCAGTTGGAGCGGGGCCGAGACCCAGTACTTC. Amino acid sequence: CASSWSGAETQYF.

By share of the sample, this clonotype is medium-sized. This chain uses TRBV6-4 with TRBJ2-5; a possible D gene is TRBD2 (6 bases). The CDR3 is 15 amino acids. V shed 2 bases and J shed 11 bases, with 21 bases lying between them. Germline assignment: CDR1 MRHNA and CDR2 SNTAGT. The CDR3 reads CASSDGRGRYNEQYF. The CDR3, as DNA: TGTGCCAGCAGTGACGGGCGGGGTAGGTACAATGAGCAGTACTTC.

This clonotype was observed at least ten times. This chain links TRBV27 with TRBJ2-3, with 8 positions matching TRBD1. Germline CDR1 MNHEY, CDR2 SMNVEV (reference sequence). The J segment lost 10 bases and the V segment lost 8 bases, leaving 8 bases of the junction unmatched. The CDR3 has 12 residues. The CDR3: CASADRGGSQYF. The CDR3 DNA sequence: TGTGCCAGCGCCGACAGGGGTGGATCGCAGTATTTT.

The V gene is TRBV28, the J gene TRBJ2-7, with 9 bases lining up with TRBD2. The J call could be wrong; TRBJ2-1 is a better fit for the DNA end. Germline loops: CDR1 MDHEN, CDR2 SYDVKM. This CDR3 has 15 residues. Here the CDR3 DNA reads TGTGCCAGCAGTAGATTGGCGGGAGGGCCCAATGAGCAGTTCTTC. Translation gives CASSRLAGGPNEQFF.

This clonotype was observed a handful of times. V and J are TRBV6-1 and TRBJ2-5, with D tentatively TRBD2 (6 bases). The assigned J gene may be wrong: the sequence end matches TRBJ2-7 better. The CDR3 extends over 14 amino acids. The germline V gene encodes CDR1 MNHNS and CDR2 SASEGT. CDR3 loop: CASHGDSGAYEQYF. CDR3 nucleotide sequence: TGTGCCAGCCACGGGGATTCGGGAGCCTACGAGCAGTACTTC.